One TCR beta chain is described in this entry. Its cognate antigen is unknown. CDR1 is MGHRA and CDR2 is YSYEKL in the germline V gene. This CDR3 has 13 residues. V lost 5 bases, J lost 3 bases, and 3 bases stayed unmatched. The data belong to a study of T cell responses to AZD1222 COVID-19 vaccine. Study-level findings and limits: Regions 160-218 and 743-854 held dominance among vaccine-associated CD4 TCRs, which spanned spike. Most donors were white British and more were female, and clonal diversity was possibly underestimated.

Produced via immunoSEQ multiplex PCR; TCRdb's table is partial and in-frame only. The sample carries 70,000 to 95,000 clones, about 89% recorded once. Pooled samples include second doses given at about 4 or 12 weeks. This material consisted of peripheral blood, taken 28 days after the second AZD1222 dose. The chain recombines TRBV4-1 with TRBJ1-1; 7 bases map to TRBD1. This TCR came from an adult who received the AZD1222 COVID-19 vaccine. For the CDR3, the DNA is TGCGCCAGCAGCGCACAGGGGCACACTGAAGCTTTCTTT. Translated, it gives CASSAQGHTEAFF.